This TCR beta chain was recovered during a study of neurological immune-mediated disorders. CDR1 LNHNV and CDR2 YYDKDF come from the germline V gene (reference sequence). With V trimmed by 5 bases and J by 0 bases, 7 bases remained unmatched. There are 17 residues in the CDR3. TCRdb processed the 5' RACE reads anew with MiXCR; each CDR3 protein has one entry. The sample comprises roughly 57,000 distinct CDR3 sequences, less than 25% of which are singletons, and around 4.5% rests with the top ten. The table lists this clonotype with a few counts. As for time point: technical triplicate 2. The sequence was obtained from a man aged 55 to 70 with HTLV-1-associated myelopathy (HAM/TSP). V usage is TRBV15 and J usage is TRBJ2-1; 10 bases fit TRBD2. Sequencing was performed on PBMCs. The CDR3 DNA reads TGTGCCACCAGCTCTAGCGGGAGCAGAAGCTCCTACAATGAGCAGTTCTTC. Protein: CATSSSGSRSSYNEQFF.